The rows below give T cell receptor beta chains drawn from one sample of a study of a mutant IDH1 vaccine in newly diagnosed glioma. Generated by immunoSEQ multiplex PCR, the TCRdb table keeps only in-frame clones and is missing some. The data hold 70,000 to 100,000 clones, with over 75% observed a single time. Sample: PBMCs, taken from a glioma patient treated with radiotherapy, temozolomide or both. Receptors originate from a man aged 40-49 years with glioma. Some clones in this sample may be carry-over from other donors' samples. Each CDR3 is given with its conserved first and last residue. The D gene is left open where the match is weak. A row's size may be missing; if present it is once, few, many or a size class.

D	size	V	J	DNA	CDR3
.	.	TRBV4-1	TRBJ2-5	TGCGCCAGCAGCTCGGACTGGCAAGAGACCCAGTACTTC	CASSSDWQETQYF
.	.	TRBV30	TRBJ1-5	TGTGCCTGGAGTGGACAAGACAATCAGCCCCAGCATTTT	CAWSGQDNQPQHF
.	.	TRBV6-1	TRBJ2-7	TGTGCCAGCAGTGGGGTCGAGGGGCTCTCCTACGAGCAGTACTTC	CASSGVEGLSYEQYF
.	.	TRBV6-6	TRBJ1-2	TGTGCCAGCAGTTACTCGTCGGGACCCAACTATGGCTACACCTTC	CASSYSSGPNYGYTF
.	.	TRBV19	TRBJ1-1	TGTGCCAGTAGTATCCCCCGGGTTTGGGGCACTGAAGCTTTCTTT	CASSIPRVWGTEAFF
.	.	TRBV7-9	TRBJ2-2	TGTGCCAGCAGCTTAGAGAACACCGGGGAGCTGTTTTTT	CASSLENTGELFF
TRBD1	.	TRBV5-1	TRBJ2-5	TGCGCCAGCAGCTTACCATACCCCGGGACAGGGGCGTCTCGGGAGCAGTACTTC	CASSLPYPGTGASREQYF
TRBD1	.	TRBV19	TRBJ2-5	TGTGCCAGCTCTCTGGCCGGACAGGGCGGAGAGACCCAGTACTTC	CASSLAGQGGETQYF
.	.	TRBV14	TRBJ1-2	TGTGCCAGCAGTTCTCGACCGGACAGAATCTATGGCTACACCTTC	CASSSRPDRIYGYTF
TRBD1	.	TRBV6-5	TRBJ1-2	TGTGCCAGCAGTCGCGGGACAGGGTCTAACTATGGCTACACCTTC	CASSRGTGSNYGYTF
TRBD2	.	TRBV6-1	TRBJ2-1	TGTGCCAGCAGTGAAGCGCTTCTAGCGGGGGGGCCCGGTGAGCAGTTCTTC	CASSEALLAGGPGEQFF
.	.	TRBV6-1	TRBJ2-7	TGTGCCAGCAGTGAAGCGGTTCCCAGGGCACCCTACGAGCAGTACTTC	CASSEAVPRAPYEQYF
TRBD1	many	TRBV4-1	TRBJ1-4	TGCGCCAGCAGCCAAGATGAAGGGCAGGGGGCGGTTAATGAAAAACTGTTTTTT	CASSQDEGQGAVNEKLFF
TRBD1	.	TRBV7-2	TRBJ1-1	TGTGCCAGCAGCTTAGGGACAGGAGTCACTGAAGCTTTCTTT	CASSLGTGVTEAFF
.	.	TRBV7-6	TRBJ2-3	TGTGCCAGCAGCTTAGCTGGGAGCGGCACAGATACGCAGTATTTT	CASSLAGSGTDTQYF
TRBD1	few	TRBV9	TRBJ1-2	TGTGCCAGCAGCAACCTCTTACGGGACAGGGGGAATAACTATGGCTACACCTTC	CASSNLLRDRGNNYGYTF
.	.	TRBV6-5	TRBJ2-7	TGTGCCAGCAGTTCGGGGACCTTCTACGAGCAGTACTTC	CASSSGTFYEQYF
.	.	TRBV7-9	TRBJ1-6	TGTGCCAGCAGCCCTGAATGGGGTTGGGCACCCCTCCACTTT	CASSPEWGWAPLHF
.	once	TRBV15	TRBJ2-7	TGTGCCACCAGCAGGGACACCTACTCCTACGAGCAGTACTTC	CATSRDTYSYEQYF
TRBD1	.	TRBV5-1	TRBJ1-1	TGCGCCAGCAGCTTGGGTCCGTCAGGGGGCTCATTTGAAGCTTTCTTT	CASSLGPSGGSFEAFF
.	.	TRBV25-1	TRBJ2-1	TGTGCCAGCAGTGGAGTGACTGGGGCCGATCGGAGATACAATGAGCAGTTCTTC	CASSGVTGADRRYNEQFF
.	.	TRBV7-9	TRBJ2-3	TGTGCCAGCAGCTTATGGCTGGGTAGCACAGATACGCAGTATTTT	CASSLWLGSTDTQYF
TRBD1	.	TRBV7-2	TRBJ1-6	TGTGCCAGCAGCTTAGCCGGGACAGAAAATTCACCCCTCCACTTT	CASSLAGTENSPLHF
.	.	TRBV5-4	TRBJ1-2	TGTGCCAGCAGCTTGGGGGGGGCCGGCTATGGCTACACCTTC	CASSLGGAGYGYTF
.	.	TRBV30	TRBJ1-4	TGTGCCTGGATGAAATGGGGGATGGGCAACCGCGAAAAACTGTTTTTT	CAWMKWGMGNREKLFF
TRBD2	.	TRBV6-1	TRBJ2-2	TGTGCCAGCAGTGTTTGGGGGGGAGGCGGGGAGCTGTTTTTT	CASSVWGGGGELFF
.	few	TRBV19	TRBJ1-2	TGTGCCAGTAGAACGGGACACGGTTCGGGCTACACCTTC	CASRTGHGSGYTF
.	few	TRBV19	TRBJ2-7	TGTGCCAGTAGTATGAAGGAAGGTCCGATATACTACGAGCAGTACTTC	CASSMKEGPIYYEQYF
.	few	TRBV19	TRBJ2-7	TGTGCCAGACCCCCAGGGACGCGGTACGAGCAGTACTTC	CARPPGTRYEQYF
.	.	TRBV2	TRBJ1-1	TGTGCCAGCGAAAAGGGTGGGGTGGGCACTGAAGCTTTCTTT	CASEKGGVGTEAFF
.	.	TRBV12-1	TRBJ2-6	TGTGCCAGCAGCTTCGTAACTGGGGCCAACGTCCTGACTTTC	CASSFVTGANVLTF
.	.	TRBV25-1	TRBJ1-6	TGTGCCAGCAGTCCTCTGCAGGGTAACAATTCACCCCTCCACTTT	CASSPLQGNNSPLHF
TRBD2	.	TRBV5-1	TRBJ2-7	TGCGCCAGCAGCTGGGGGGAGGGGATGGGCGAGCAGTACTTC	CASSWGEGMGEQYF
.	once	TRBV2	TRBJ2-5	TGTGCCATCCGCCGGGGGTCAAGGCCGTACCAAGAGACCCAGTACTTC	CAIRRGSRPYQETQYF
.	.	TRBV20-1	TRBJ2-3	TGCAGTGCCAGGAGCCCAGATACGCAGTATTTT	CSARSPDTQYF
TRBD1	.	TRBV4-2	TRBJ2-7	TGTGCCAGCAGCACCCGGACAGGATCCTACGAGCAGTACTTC	CASSTRTGSYEQYF
.	.	TRBV19	TRBJ2-1	TGTGCCAGTAGTTCGGGGTCTCACAATGAGCAGTTCTTC	CASSSGSHNEQFF
.	.	TRBV9	TRBJ1-1	TGTGCCAGCAGCCCTCATGACAGGAACACTGAAGCTTTCTTT	CASSPHDRNTEAFF
.	.	TRBV2	TRBJ1-2	TGTGCCAGCAGTGACGGACAGTACTATGGCTACACCTTC	CASSDGQYYGYTF
TRBD1	.	TRBV7-2	TRBJ2-7	TGTGCCAGCAGCTTATTTTCAGGGGGCCAGGGCGAGCAGTACTTC	CASSLFSGGQGEQYF
.	once	TRBV30	TRBJ2-3	TGTGCCTGGAAGCTCGGGACACCCTCTTACACAGATACGCAGTATTTT	CAWKLGTPSYTDTQYF
.	once	TRBV20-1	TRBJ1-6	TGCAGTTCGGGTGTCAATTCACCCCTCCACTTT	CSSGVNSPLHF
.	.	TRBV7-9	TRBJ1-1	TGTGCCAGCAGCCATACAGATGGAATCTACCAGAACACTGAAGCTTTCTTT	CASSHTDGIYQNTEAFF
.	few	TRBV5-1	TRBJ1-1	TGCGCCAGCAGCTTGTGGTCATCATCCGGAGTAGACACTGAAGCTTTCTTT	CASSLWSSSGVDTEAFF
TRBD2	.	TRBV4-1	TRBJ2-5	TGCGCCAGCAGCCATCCGGGACTAGAGGAGACCCAGTACTTC	CASSHPGLEETQYF
.	.	TRBV10-3	TRBJ1-1	TGTGCCATCAGTGAGTCCTGGCTGAGGTCAGGGGACACTGAAGCTTTCTTT	CAISESWLRSGDTEAFF
.	.	TRBV5-1	TRBJ2-5	TGCGCCAGCAGCTCCGAGGGATGGGGAGAGACCCAGTACTTC	CASSSEGWGETQYF
TRBD1	.	TRBV4-1	TRBJ1-2	TGCGCCAGCAGCCCGGGACAGGGGCTCTATGGCTACACCTTC	CASSPGQGLYGYTF